The present T cell receptor beta chain was sequenced within a study of cytomegalovirus exposure and HLA in healthy donors. The study ran its PCR with 60 Vbeta and 13 Jbeta primers. Some clones are missing from TCRdb's copy, which holds only in-frame ones; the method was immunoSEQ multiplex PCR. The table has approximately 120,000 clones, about 15% seen once. CDR3 length equals 16 residues. V lost 2 bases and J 8 bases, leaving 18 bases between the germline ends. In germline, CDR1 is MDHEN, CDR2 SYDVKM. The sample taken for sequencing was PBMCs. The sequence was obtained from a female donor in good health and CMV-seropositive. The chain links TRBV28 to TRBJ1-4; possible D gene TRBD1, 5 bases. CDR3: CASSLPRGGEGEKLFF. In DNA form, the CDR3 reads TGTGCCAGCAGTTTACCTCGAGGAGGGGAAGGAGAAAAACTGTTTTTT.